This TCR beta chain was sequenced for a study of shared clonotypes between healthy human individuals (TCRdb year 2020). For context, the study as a whole: A couple of women and a few men aged 18 to 49 years were included in the cohort. To estimate repertoire size and how much clonotypes are shared between individuals, the study performed deep sequencing of blood TCR repertoires from five healthy adults. Leukapheresis yielded between about 0.94 and 8.9 billion PBMCs per donor. For each donor, CD4 naive and CD4 memory were each given three plates, CD8 naive was given two plates, and CD8 memory was given one plate. To increase sequencing depth and limit assay-specific biases, TCR repertoire library preparation and sequencing were carried out by different laboratories using diverse techniques.

About this clone: Its cognate antigen has yet to be identified. No much larger clonotype is one base removed from it; base qualities were not supplied.

Using the deep immunoSEQ assay, multiplex PCR amplified TCR CDR3 regions from genomic DNA. Genomic DNA extracted from each cell subset was distributed evenly over all wells of several immunoSEQ 96-well plates, and each plate served as one replicate. For sorted subsets, approximately 190 ng of genomic DNA, equivalent to roughly 30,000 T cell genomes, went into each replicate PCR. Purified libraries were quantified with a Qubit 3.0 fluorometer, sized on a Bioanalyzer 2100, and re-quantified with the KAPA Library Quantification kit. A separate single-read 150-cycle Illumina NextSeq 550 flow cell was used to sequence each immunoSEQ 96-well plate. The study's processing was this. Because the immunoSEQ output included only junctional sequences and no quality scores, the filtering could not be the same as the filtering used for full-length reads. Sequences were annotated with PyIR, a Python wrapper for IgBLAST v1.9, using IMGT germline references to assign V/J genes and CDR3. Reads were filtered out if the reads had weak V/J assignments (E-value above 1e-6), no CDR3, stop codons, out-of-frame junctions, or ambiguous translated residues. A V3J clonotype was defined by an identical inferred V gene, J gene, and CDR3 amino acid sequence. Percentage overlap between repertoires was calculated by dividing the number of shared unique clonotypes by the size of the smaller repertoire. Richness of each repertoire was evaluated using RTK rarefaction, the Chao1 estimator, and Recon v2.1 estimates of unobserved clonotypes. Generation probabilities were computed with OLGA for all TCRbeta clonotypes obtained by the gDNA method from four donors. TCRdb took this table from immuneACCESS and kept in-frame rearrangements with V and J called. Such tables lack part of the clones; where checked against another copy, unresolved V genes explain under half of the gap, and the rest is unexplained. That table supplies the V and J calls and clone size; D and trimming were determined from the DNA. The sample table records a few million clones; approximately 95% of these occur just once. Of the sample, under 0.45% falls within the top ten clones.

Overall study outcomes, separate from this receptor: Because the study included a small number of donors, the genetic and exposure-history diversity represented was limited. Incomplete sequencing was indicated by rarefaction of sorted-subset datasets, despite the large sequencing depth. Pairwise subsampling led to the expectation that sequencing depth would affect the degree of clonotype sharing among donors. Larger estimated clonotype richness was generally found for naive subsets than for memory subsets. Only blood was sampled, and tissue TCR repertoires likely differ from those in blood. Compared with non-shared clonotypes, the clonotypes found in all four sorted-subset donors had higher generation probabilities. When several donors were compared, the shared fraction of clonotypes was roughly 5% for naive CD4, roughly 3.4% for naive CD8, more than 2% for memory CD4, and around 0.4% for memory CD8.

The germline ends are 26 bases apart after V is trimmed by 7 bases and J by 11 bases. CDR1 and CDR2 (MGHDK, SYGVNS) derive from the germline V gene. The CDR3 sequence holds 16 residues, the cysteine and phenylalanine included. CDR3 DNA only is kept here, 48 bases in frame from base 1. Donors were healthy HIV-negative adults with no recently reported acute infections or vaccinations. All donors were Caucasian adults living in Nashville, Tennessee, USA. Magnetic negative selection was used to enrich CD4+ T cells, after which naive cells were positively selected on CD45RA and the negative fraction became the memory subset. Blood was collected by leukapheresis, and PBMCs were isolated by Ficoll-Histopaque density gradient centrifugation and then cryopreserved in liquid nitrogen vapor phase. Analytical flow cytometry was used to check the purity and quantity of each magnetically sorted T cell population. Genomic DNA was isolated from each sorted fraction and quantified by UV absorbance on a Nanodrop 2000c.

The chain links TRBV25-1 with TRBJ1-4, with TRBD1 perhaps the D gene, on 5 matching bases. The receptor was isolated from a man aged 18 to 30 in good health. Some clones in this sample may be carry-over from other donors' samples. The sample taken for sequencing was naive CD4+ T cells from PBMCs. In the paper's terms, the cell subset or site label means: CD45RA+ positively selected. The CDR3 is CASTPTSGTAGFKLFF. The DNA reads TGTGCCAGCACCCCCACCTCCGGGACGGCAGGCTTCAAACTGTTTTTT.